The clone carrying this TCR beta chain was observed at least ten times. Investigators prepared the TCR beta libraries by applying iRepertoire HTBI primers and Arm-PCR of CDR3 regions. Authors' methods: The samples included around 62 TRBV and 15 or so TRBJ segments. TCRdb reprocessed the multiplex PCR reads with MiXCR, giving one entry per CDR3 protein. These V and J calls rely on TCRdb rather than the paper's analysis. Of some 400,000 distinct CDR3 sequences in the sample, 14% to 15% are singletons; the top ten hold over 15%. Germline values: CDR1 LGHDT, CDR2 YNNKEL (reference sequence). After removal of 4 bases from V and 10 bases from J, the junction contained 10 bases not matched to a gene. The CDR3 covers 15 residues. These data come from a study of regulatory T cells in long-lasting Graves disease. Time point: newly diagnosed GD, antithyroid drugs for less than 3 months. RNA isolated from PBMCs was used to make the TCR library.

These data were also filed under a second study, of T cells in Graves' hyperthyroidism and ophthalmopathy. As that report states: The TCR CDR3 was amplified in a first-round RT-PCR using the HTBI primer set.

This chain connects TRBV3-1 to TRBJ2-1; 10 bases align to TRBD2. The sequence was collected from a woman in her twenties or thirties with Graves disease. The specimen was peripheral blood mononuclear cells (PBMCs), collected at new diagnosis, from a patient treated with antithyroid drugs. The DNA for the CDR3 is TGTGCCAGCAGCCTCCATTCTAGCGGGAGAGTCGAGCAGTTCTTC. It translates to CASSLHSSGRVEQFF.